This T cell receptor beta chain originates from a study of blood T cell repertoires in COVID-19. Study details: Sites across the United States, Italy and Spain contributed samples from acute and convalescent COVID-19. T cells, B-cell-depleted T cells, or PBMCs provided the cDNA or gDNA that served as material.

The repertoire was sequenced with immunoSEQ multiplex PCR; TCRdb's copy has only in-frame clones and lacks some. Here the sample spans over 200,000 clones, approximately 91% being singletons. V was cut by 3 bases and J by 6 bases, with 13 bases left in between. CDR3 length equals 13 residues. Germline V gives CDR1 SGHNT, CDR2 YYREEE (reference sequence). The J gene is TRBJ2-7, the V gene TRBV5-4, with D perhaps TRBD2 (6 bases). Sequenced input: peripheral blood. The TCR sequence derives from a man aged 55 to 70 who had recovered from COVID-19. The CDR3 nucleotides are TGTGCCAGCAGCTCGAACCGGGACTCCGAGCAGTACTTC. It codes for CASSSNRDSEQYF.